Listed below are T cell receptor beta chains from one sample, sequenced in a study of blood T cell repertoires in COVID-19. Sequencing used immunoSEQ multiplex PCR; TCRdb keeps in-frame clones, though not all of them. Among fewer than 90,000 clones listed, around 88% were seen once. The sample consisted of peripheral blood. The receptor source for this set is a woman at least 80 years old with active or convalescent COVID-19. CDR3s include the opening cysteine and the closing phenylalanine or tryptophan. Each record gives: CDR3 DNA, CDR3 protein, V gene, J gene, clone size, D gene. A D gene is named only where the DNA matches it firmly. Only some rows state a clone size, as once, few, many or a class for expanded clones.

CDR3 DNA: TGCGCCAGCAGCTTGAGCCCGGGGAACACTGAAGCTTTCTTT
CDR3 protein: CASSLSPGNTEAFF
V gene: TRBV5-1
J gene: TRBJ1-1
clone size: NA
D gene: NA

CDR3 DNA: TGTGCCAGCAGTGAAAGGGGATACGGGGAGCTGTTTTTT
CDR3 protein: CASSERGYGELFF
V gene: TRBV25-1
J gene: TRBJ2-2
clone size: few
D gene: NA

CDR3 DNA: TGTGCCATCAGTGAGGGAGGGGGCTGGGATACGCAGTATTTT
CDR3 protein: CAISEGGGWDTQYF
V gene: TRBV10-3
J gene: TRBJ2-3
clone size: NA
D gene: NA

CDR3 DNA: TGTGCCACTAAGGGACAGGGAATCACTGAAGCTTTCTTT
CDR3 protein: CATKGQGITEAFF
V gene: TRBV19
J gene: TRBJ1-1
clone size: NA
D gene: TRBD1

CDR3 DNA: TGTGCCAGCTCAACCACCTCCGGGACAGGGTCAAACATTCAGTACTTC
CDR3 protein: CASSTTSGTGSNIQYF
V gene: TRBV18
J gene: TRBJ2-4
clone size: NA
D gene: TRBD1

CDR3 DNA: TGTGCCAGTAGTATAGGGCAGGGGGAAGCAGATACGCAGTATTTT
CDR3 protein: CASSIGQGEADTQYF
V gene: TRBV19
J gene: TRBJ2-3
clone size: NA
D gene: TRBD1

CDR3 DNA: TGTGCCAGCAGCCAAATCAGGGGGGTCCTCCACTTT
CDR3 protein: CASSQIRGVLHF
V gene: TRBV3-1/TRBV3-2
J gene: TRBJ1-6
clone size: NA
D gene: TRBD1

CDR3 DNA: TGTGCCACCAGTGATCCCGGGGGGGGGCCGGAGACCCAGTACTTC
CDR3 protein: CATSDPGGGPETQYF
V gene: TRBV24-1
J gene: TRBJ2-5
clone size: once
D gene: TRBD2

CDR3 DNA: TGCGCCAGCAGCCAAGCTGAGGACAGGGTCTATGGCTACACCTTC
CDR3 protein: CASSQAEDRVYGYTF
V gene: TRBV4-3
J gene: TRBJ1-2
clone size: NA
D gene: TRBD1

CDR3 DNA: TGTGCCAGCAGCTTGACTAGCGGGGCCTACAATGAGCAGTTCTTC
CDR3 protein: CASSLTSGAYNEQFF
V gene: TRBV5-4
J gene: TRBJ2-1
clone size: NA
D gene: TRBD2

CDR3 DNA: TGTGCCAGCAGCTTAAGGGAGTACACAGATACGCAGTATTTT
CDR3 protein: CASSLREYTDTQYF
V gene: TRBV7-2
J gene: TRBJ2-3
clone size: NA
D gene: NA

CDR3 DNA: TGTGCCAGTAGTTCGGGGTTCTACGAGCAGTACTTC
CDR3 protein: CASSSGFYEQYF
V gene: TRBV19
J gene: TRBJ2-7
clone size: NA
D gene: NA

CDR3 DNA: TGTGCCAGTAGTATAAGGTCGGGAGACGGATTCACAGATACGCAGTATTTT
CDR3 protein: CASSIRSGDGFTDTQYF
V gene: TRBV19
J gene: TRBJ2-3
clone size: NA
D gene: NA

CDR3 DNA: TGTGCCAGCAGTTACTCGAGGACAGGGGGTGGATATGGCTACACCTTC
CDR3 protein: CASSYSRTGGGYGYTF
V gene: TRBV6-5
J gene: TRBJ1-2
clone size: NA
D gene: TRBD1

CDR3 DNA: TGTGCCAGCAGCTTACGGGTAGGCGGGGGAGGAGGTACGCAGTATTTT
CDR3 protein: CASSLRVGGGGGTQYF
V gene: TRBV7-9
J gene: TRBJ2-3
clone size: NA
D gene: TRBD2

CDR3 DNA: TGTGCCAGCAGCGGAGGACTAGCGGGCACCACAGATACGCAGTATTTT
CDR3 protein: CASSGGLAGTTDTQYF
V gene: TRBV9
J gene: TRBJ2-3
clone size: NA
D gene: TRBD2

CDR3 DNA: TGTGCCAGCAGCTCAGCCGGGACAGGGTATAACGAGCAGTACTTC
CDR3 protein: CASSSAGTGYNEQYF
V gene: TRBV28
J gene: TRBJ2-7
clone size: NA
D gene: TRBD1

CDR3 DNA: TGTGCCAGTAGGGGACAGGGGGCGGATGGCTACACCTTC
CDR3 protein: CASRGQGADGYTF
V gene: TRBV19
J gene: TRBJ1-2
clone size: NA
D gene: TRBD1

CDR3 DNA: TGTGCCAGTGATCGGGTTGCGGGCAATCAGCCCCAGCATTTT
CDR3 protein: CASDRVAGNQPQHF
V gene: TRBV19
J gene: TRBJ1-5
clone size: few
D gene: NA

CDR3 DNA: TGTGCCAGCAGCCTCCGGTCGCTCTTGAACACTGAAGCTTTCTTT
CDR3 protein: CASSLRSLLNTEAFF
V gene: TRBV7-8
J gene: TRBJ1-1
clone size: NA
D gene: NA

CDR3 DNA: TGTGCCAGTAGTATCCCAGGGGGATACGAGCAGTACTTC
CDR3 protein: CASSIPGGYEQYF
V gene: TRBV19
J gene: TRBJ2-7
clone size: few
D gene: TRBD1

CDR3 DNA: TGTGCCAGCAGCCCGGGACTAGCGAAACACGAGCAGTACTTC
CDR3 protein: CASSPGLAKHEQYF
V gene: TRBV7-2
J gene: TRBJ2-7
clone size: NA
D gene: TRBD2

CDR3 DNA: TGTGCCACCAGCCGCAACAGGGGACCCTACGAGCAGTACTTC
CDR3 protein: CATSRNRGPYEQYF
V gene: TRBV15
J gene: TRBJ2-7
clone size: NA
D gene: TRBD1

CDR3 DNA: TGCGCCAGCAGCTACGGCGGGGGAGGGAGGAACTATGGCTACACCTTC
CDR3 protein: CASSYGGGGRNYGYTF
V gene: TRBV4-3
J gene: TRBJ1-2
clone size: NA
D gene: NA

CDR3 DNA: TGTGCCAGCGATAAAAAAGGAGGGGGCAATCAGCCCCAGCATTTT
CDR3 protein: CASDKKGGGNQPQHF
V gene: TRBV6-4
J gene: TRBJ1-5
clone size: NA
D gene: NA

CDR3 DNA: TGTGCCAGCAGCTTGGTAGCGGGGGATGGGAATGAGCAGTTCTTC
CDR3 protein: CASSLVAGDGNEQFF
V gene: TRBV5-5
J gene: TRBJ2-1
clone size: NA
D gene: TRBD2

CDR3 DNA: TGTGCCAGTAGTACACACAGGGGAAGTCATGAAAAACTGTTTTTT
CDR3 protein: CASSTHRGSHEKLFF
V gene: TRBV19
J gene: TRBJ1-4
clone size: few
D gene: TRBD1

CDR3 DNA: TGTGCCAGCAGTGAAGGGCTCGTAGTCGGGGTCCACTTT
CDR3 protein: CASSEGLVVGVHF
V gene: TRBV6-1
J gene: TRBJ1-6
clone size: NA
D gene: NA

CDR3 DNA: TGTGCCAGCAGCGGAACAGGGGCCAACGAGCAGTACTTC
CDR3 protein: CASSGTGANEQYF
V gene: TRBV11-3
J gene: TRBJ2-7
clone size: NA
D gene: TRBD1

CDR3 DNA: TGTGCCAGCAGCGGACAGGGGGCAGGAAACACTGAAGCTTTCTTT
CDR3 protein: CASSGQGAGNTEAFF
V gene: TRBV7-2
J gene: TRBJ1-1
clone size: few
D gene: TRBD1

CDR3 DNA: TGCGCCAGCAGCTTGTGGAGGGCAACTAATGAAAAACTGTTTTTT
CDR3 protein: CASSLWRATNEKLFF
V gene: TRBV5-1
J gene: TRBJ1-4
clone size: NA
D gene: NA

CDR3 DNA: TGTGCCAGCAGTTTAACGACATTCGGGGACGAGCAGTACTTC
CDR3 protein: CASSLTTFGDEQYF
V gene: TRBV27
J gene: TRBJ2-7
clone size: NA
D gene: NA

CDR3 DNA: TGTGCCACCAGTGATCCCGGACAGGAGGGAGAGACCCAGTACTTC
CDR3 protein: CATSDPGQEGETQYF
V gene: TRBV24-1
J gene: TRBJ2-5
clone size: NA
D gene: NA

CDR3 DNA: TGTGCCAGCAGTTATGGAAGGGGGAACTATGGCTACACCTTC
CDR3 protein: CASSYGRGNYGYTF
V gene: TRBV5-5
J gene: TRBJ1-2
clone size: NA
D gene: NA

CDR3 DNA: TGTGCCAGCAGCTTGGAGGACAGGGCGTATGAAAAACTGTTTTTT
CDR3 protein: CASSLEDRAYEKLFF
V gene: TRBV5-5
J gene: TRBJ1-4
clone size: NA
D gene: TRBD1

CDR3 DNA: TGTGCCTGGACCCCAGTGGGCTATAACTATGGCTACACCTTC
CDR3 protein: CAWTPVGYNYGYTF
V gene: TRBV30
J gene: TRBJ1-2
clone size: NA
D gene: NA

CDR3 DNA: TGTGCCAGCAGCCAGGGGGGACAGGGCCACGAGCAGTACTTC
CDR3 protein: CASSQGGQGHEQYF
V gene: TRBV5-4
J gene: TRBJ2-7
clone size: few
D gene: TRBD1

CDR3 DNA: TGTGCCAGCAGTTTATGGGGCGGGGGGGCCGCCCCAGATACGCAGTATTTT
CDR3 protein: CASSLWGGGAAPDTQYF
V gene: TRBV27
J gene: TRBJ2-3
clone size: NA
D gene: TRBD2

CDR3 DNA: TGTGCCAGCAGCAATACGCGGGGCTCTGGAAACACCATATATTTT
CDR3 protein: CASSNTRGSGNTIYF
V gene: TRBV9
J gene: TRBJ1-3
clone size: NA
D gene: NA

CDR3 DNA: TGTGCCAGCAGCAAGCAGAGCGGGAGTTTCTACGAGCAGTACTTC
CDR3 protein: CASSKQSGSFYEQYF
V gene: TRBV7-2
J gene: TRBJ2-7
clone size: once
D gene: TRBD2

CDR3 DNA: TGCGCCAGCAGCACCCCGGACAGGGGCCGTCATGGCTACACCTTC
CDR3 protein: CASSTPDRGRHGYTF
V gene: TRBV5-1
J gene: TRBJ1-2
clone size: NA
D gene: TRBD1

CDR3 DNA: TGTGCCAGCAGCTCCAGGGGGCTAAAAAGCGGGGAGCTGTTTTTT
CDR3 protein: CASSSRGLKSGELFF
V gene: TRBV3-1/TRBV3-2
J gene: TRBJ2-2
clone size: NA
D gene: TRBD1

CDR3 DNA: TGTGCCAGCAACCCGGGACTTTATGAAAATGAGCAGTTCTTC
CDR3 protein: CASNPGLYENEQFF
V gene: TRBV6-5
J gene: TRBJ2-1
clone size: NA
D gene: NA

CDR3 DNA: TGCGCCAGCAGTGAGTCGATACTCAGGGGGCACTCTAACTATGGCTACACCTTC
CDR3 protein: CASSESILRGHSNYGYTF
V gene: TRBV10-2
J gene: TRBJ1-2
clone size: NA
D gene: TRBD1

CDR3 DNA: TGTGCCAGCAGCTTAGAGCGGTTTCTTAACTATGGCTACACCTTC
CDR3 protein: CASSLERFLNYGYTF
V gene: TRBV11-2
J gene: TRBJ1-2
clone size: NA
D gene: NA

CDR3 DNA: TGCGCCAGCAGCTCTAGCGGGGGCCCCAACACCGGGGAGCTGTTTTTT
CDR3 protein: CASSSSGGPNTGELFF
V gene: TRBV4-3
J gene: TRBJ2-2
clone size: once
D gene: TRBD2

CDR3 DNA: TGCGCCAGCAGCGCCCCGGGGAGAAGTGTTGGCTACACCTTC
CDR3 protein: CASSAPGRSVGYTF
V gene: TRBV5-1
J gene: TRBJ1-2
clone size: NA
D gene: NA

CDR3 DNA: TGTGCCAGCAGCTTTCTGGAGGGGGCGGGTGGCTACACCTTC
CDR3 protein: CASSFLEGAGGYTF
V gene: TRBV7-9
J gene: TRBJ1-2
clone size: NA
D gene: TRBD1

CDR3 DNA: TGCAGCGTGACAGGGTTAGATGGAAACACCATATATTTT
CDR3 protein: CSVTGLDGNTIYF
V gene: TRBV29-1
J gene: TRBJ1-3
clone size: NA
D gene: TRBD1

CDR3 DNA: TGTGCCAGTAGTATCGGCGGGGGCGGGGGGATCACAGATACGCAGTATTTT
CDR3 protein: CASSIGGGGGITDTQYF
V gene: TRBV19
J gene: TRBJ2-3
clone size: NA
D gene: TRBD2

CDR3 DNA: TGTGCCAGCAACCCCAGGGGCGATATTAACTATGGCTACACCTTC
CDR3 protein: CASNPRGDINYGYTF
V gene: TRBV7-9
J gene: TRBJ1-2
clone size: NA
D gene: NA

CDR3 DNA: TGTGCCAGCAATGGCCTGTACATGGGCGAGGAGACCCAGTACTTC
CDR3 protein: CASNGLYMGEETQYF
V gene: TRBV19
J gene: TRBJ2-5
clone size: NA
D gene: NA